Sequencing of this T cell receptor beta chain was carried out in a study of blood T cell repertoires in COVID-19. Overall study: Material from acute and convalescent COVID-19 was sourced from the United States, Italy and Spain. The analysed material was cDNA or gDNA that came from T cells, B-cell-depleted T cells, or PBMCs.

Profiled with immunoSEQ multiplex PCR; TCRdb holds only in-frame clones, not every one. The sample has a few hundred thousand clones; 90% are singletons. Recruited during active infection, patients (from Seattle) were subsequently followed longitudinally. The sequenced sample consisted of peripheral blood. This clonotype was sampled from a woman aged 30 to 39 with COVID-19, enrolled during active disease.

Here the CDR3 DNA reads TGTGCCAGTAGTATCCGCGGGGCTTACTCTGAAGCTTTCTTT. This sequence encodes CASSIRGAYSEAFF. This chain connects TRBV19 to TRBJ1-1, with D perhaps TRBD1 (5 bases). Trimming left V 3 bases short and J 6 bases short, with 14 bases between. The CDR3 sequence is 14 residues long. Looked up from germline, CDR1 is LNHDA and CDR2 is SQIVND (reference sequence).